The clone carrying this TCR beta chain appeared once. Its antigen is as yet unknown. Data came from immunoSEQ multiplex PCR; TCRdb stores just in-frame clones and leaves some out. Of some 2,100,000 clones listed, just over 90% were seen once; the top ten hold about 1.8%. This entry comes from a study of shared clonotypes between healthy human individuals. Study results and caveats: The generation probabilities recorded for non-shared clonotypes fell below those of clonotypes shared by all four donors.

CDR3 size: 14 residues. V was clipped by 5 bases and J by 5 bases, with 15 bases between them. CDR1 and CDR2 from the germline V gene are SEHNR and FQNEAQ (reference sequence). Naive CD8 isolation took CD45RO-negative cells positively selected for CCR7 and excluded terminally differentiated effector memory CD45RA+ cells. The rearrangement links TRBV7-9 to TRBJ1-2; D perhaps matches TRBD1 (5 bases). The TCR originated in a man aged 18 to 30 in good health. Some clones in this sample may be carry-over from other donors' samples. The sequenced material came from naive CD8+ T cells from PBMCs. The CDR3 region has the DNA TGTGCCAGCAGCCACGACCAGGGAGAATATGGCTACACCTTC. This codes for CASSHDQGEYGYTF.